Sequencing of this T cell receptor (beta chain) was carried out in a study of CD8 T cells in Susac syndrome. Per the germline V gene, CDR1 is PRHDT and CDR2 is FYEKMQ (reference sequence). This CDR3 has 13 amino acids. V was clipped by 7 bases and J by 7 bases, with 16 bases between them. Random hexamers were used to reverse transcribe an amount of roughly 0.5 to 1 ug RNA. Multiplex PCR with immunoSEQ amplified the TCR beta CDR3 across 54 Vbeta and 13 Jbeta. Each CDR3 protein gets one entry after TCRdb re-called the immunoSEQ multiplex PCR reads with MiXCR. The data hold 170,000 or so distinct CDR3 sequences, with 80% to 95% observed a single time. Treatment-naive patients with stable or active relapsing-remitting disease served as multiple sclerosis controls. CD8+ and CD4+ T cells were negatively isolated; TEMRA cells were FACS-enriched.

This clonotype was sampled from a human donor with multiple sclerosis. The sample comprised CD4+ T cells from PBMCs. This sequence joins TRBV13 and TRBJ2-5; tentatively, D is TRBD2 (6 bases). The CDR3 here is CASKGGGFGTQYF. The CDR3 coding sequence is TGTGCCAGCAAAGGAGGAGGGTTCGGGACCCAGTACTTC.